Listed below are T cell receptor beta chains from one sample, sequenced in a study of T cell responses to AZD1222 COVID-19 vaccine. Some clones are missing from TCRdb's copy, which holds only in-frame ones; the method was immunoSEQ multiplex PCR. The sample consists of tens of thousands of clones, around 80% of them appearing once. Sequencing used peripheral blood, obtained on day 0 of AZD1222 vaccination. These receptors all come from an adult in good health. CDR3s include the opening cysteine and the closing phenylalanine or tryptophan. Each record gives: J gene, CDR3 length, V gene, D gene, clone size, CDR3 DNA, CDR3 protein. A D gene is named only where the DNA matches it firmly. Clone size is given for some rows only: seen once, a few or many times, or a class if the clone is expanded.

TRBJ2-2 13 TRBV5-1 NA NA TGCGCCAGCAGCTTTCAGGGAACCGGGGAGCTGTTTTTT CASSFQGTGELFF
TRBJ1-1 15 TRBV5-6 NA NA TGTGCCAGCAGGATCATGGGGCTGGGGAACACTGAAGCTTTCTTT CASRIMGLGNTEAFF
TRBJ2-6 16 TRBV6-2/TRBV6-3 TRBD2 NA TGTGCCAGCAGCACAGGCGGGGGGACTGGGGCCAACGTCCTGACTTTC CASSTGGGTGANVLTF
TRBJ1-1 14 TRBV15 NA NA TGTGCCACCAGCAGAGACAGGGGGAACACTGAAGCTTTCTTT CATSRDRGNTEAFF
TRBJ1-2 15 TRBV28 TRBD1 NA TGTGCCAGCAGGGTCCGGACAGGGGAAGGCTATGGCTACACCTTC CASRVRTGEGYGYTF
TRBJ1-5 13 TRBV28 NA few TGTGCCAGCAGTTTAGACAGCAATCAGCCCCAGCATTTT CASSLDSNQPQHF
TRBJ2-7 14 TRBV28 NA once TGTGCCAGCAGTCCCCAGGCCCTTACCTACGAGCAGTACTTC CASSPQALTYEQYF
TRBJ2-3 17 TRBV11-3 TRBD1 NA TGTGCCAGCAGCAATCCTGGGACAGCCGGTCACACAGATACGCAGTATTTT CASSNPGTAGHTDTQYF
TRBJ1-6 13 TRBV5-6 NA NA TGTGCCAGCAGCTATCCAGGGGTTTCACCCCTCCACTTT CASSYPGVSPLHF
TRBJ2-3 13 TRBV7-6 NA NA TGTGCCAGCAGCTTATACCTAGGAGATACGCAGTATTTT CASSLYLGDTQYF
TRBJ2-7 16 TRBV19 NA NA TGTGCCAGTAGTATAGGATCGGCAGAAGGGAACTACGAGCAGTACTTC CASSIGSAEGNYEQYF
TRBJ2-1 12 TRBV24-1 NA NA TGTGCCACACGAGGGGCGTTTAATGAGCAGTTCTTC CATRGAFNEQFF
TRBJ2-7 14 TRBV7-2 NA NA TGTGCCAGCAGCTTAGCAGGGGGGCACTACGAGCAGTACTTC CASSLAGGHYEQYF
TRBJ1-4 15 TRBV19 TRBD1 NA TGTGCCAGTAGTAGACAGGGGGCGCGTCTGGAAAAACTGTTTTTT CASSRQGARLEKLFF
TRBJ1-1 14 TRBV3-1/TRBV3-2 NA once TGTGCCAGCAGAAAAGGGGAGGGGAACCTTGGAGCTTTCTTT CASRKGEGNLGAFF
TRBJ1-6 14 TRBV5-4 NA NA TGTGCCAGCAGTCCTGGTTTGAATAATTCACCCCTCCACTTT CASSPGLNNSPLHF
TRBJ1-5 14 TRBV7-2 NA NA TGTGCCAGCAGCTACAGGACCGCTGGTCAGCCCCAGCATTTT CASSYRTAGQPQHF